This is a list of T cell receptor beta chains from one sample in a study of T cell clones after liver transplantation. Measured with immunoSEQ multiplex PCR; TCRdb has only the in-frame clones, and not every one. The profile shows under 55,000 clones, roughly 84% of them singletons. Sequences were derived from CD4+ T cells from blood, sampled 24 months after liver transplant. The receptor set was obtained from a human patient who received a liver transplant. Some T cells may be the graft donor's. Both conserved end residues are part of each CDR3. D genes are given only for firm matches. The listing skips clone size in some rows; elsewhere it reads once, few, many or a size class.

-,-,TRBJ1-1,TRBV5-4,TGTGCCAGCAGCTTGGTCGTAAACACTGAAGCTTTCTTT,CASSLVVNTEAFF
-,-,TRBJ2-6,TRBV7-3,TGTGCCAGCAGCTACCAGTTCTCTGGGGCCAACGTCCTGACTTTC,CASSYQFSGANVLTF
-,-,TRBJ1-1,TRBV28,TGTGCCAGCCCCCGTCGGGGGGCGCTGGACACTGAAGCTTTCTTT,CASPRRGALDTEAFF
-,TRBD1,TRBJ2-1,TRBV28,TGTGCCAGCAGCCTTGATCCGGGACAGGGAAGAGGGCAATTCTTC,CASSLDPGQGRGQFF
-,TRBD2,TRBJ2-7,TRBV5-1,TGCGCCAGCAGCTTGAGCGGGAACTACGAGCAGTACTTC,CASSLSGNYEQYF
-,TRBD2,TRBJ2-5,TRBV7-7,TGTGCCAGCAGCCCCCGACTAGCGGGGGGGCAAAAGACCCAGTACTTC,CASSPRLAGGQKTQYF
-,-,TRBJ2-6,TRBV5-5,TGTGCCAGCAGCGCAATCAGACTCTCTGGGGCCAACGTCCTGACTTTC,CASSAIRLSGANVLTF
-,-,TRBJ2-6,TRBV7-9,TGTGCCAGCAACCAAGCTGGGGCCAACGTCCTGACTTTC,CASNQAGANVLTF
once,-,TRBJ2-7,TRBV5-1,TGCGCCAGCAGCCCTGGTCAGGGCTTGGGCGAGCAGTACTTC,CASSPGQGLGEQYF
few,-,TRBJ2-4,TRBV15,TGTGCCGTTGCAAGCGGGACACGGCTTTCGGACATTCAGTACTTC,CAVASGTRLSDIQYF
-,-,TRBJ1-1,TRBV4-2,TGTGCCAGCAGCCCTCGTCTACGGGACACTGAAGCTTTCTTT,CASSPRLRDTEAFF
-,-,TRBJ1-1,TRBV6-1,TGTGCCAGCAGGATTACATTCGACGGCACTGAAGCTTTCTTT,CASRITFDGTEAFF
-,-,TRBJ1-6,TRBV6-1,TGTGCCAGCAGTGAATCAGTGAAGAATTCACCCCTCCACTTT,CASSESVKNSPLHF
-,-,TRBJ2-5,TRBV19,TGTGCCAGTAGTATAGCCTCCGCAGAGACCCAGTACTTC,CASSIASAETQYF
-,TRBD2,TRBJ2-3,TRBV10-1,TGCGCCAGCAGTGGGGGACTAGCGGGAGGAGATACGCAGTATTTT,CASSGGLAGGDTQYF
-,TRBD1,TRBJ1-2,TRBV19,TGTGCCAGTAGTTTAACAGGGGTTATAACTGGCTACACCTTC,CASSLTGVITGYTF
-,TRBD1,TRBJ1-2,TRBV5-1,TGCGCCAGCAGCTGGGACAGGAGGGACTCAGGCTACACCTTC,CASSWDRRDSGYTF
-,TRBD1,TRBJ2-1,TRBV14,TGTGCCAGCAGCCGAAGGACAGGGGGATCCTACAATGAGCAGTTCTTC,CASSRRTGGSYNEQFF
-,-,TRBJ2-7,TRBV18,TGTGCCAGCTCACCACCCACAGGAACCCCTCTTGGGCAGTACTTC,CASSPPTGTPLGQYF
-,-,TRBJ1-1,TRBV27,TGTGCCAGCACCACCTTTGAAGCTTTCTTT,CASTTFEAFF
once,-,TRBJ2-7,TRBV10-3,TGTGCCATCAATCGAGACACAAAATCCACCTACGAGCAGTACTTC,CAINRDTKSTYEQYF
-,-,TRBJ2-7,TRBV7-9,TGTGCCAGCAGCTATACGGCTTCCCACGGGGGAGAGCAGTACTTC,CASSYTASHGGEQYF
-,-,TRBJ1-3,TRBV7-8,TGTGCCAGCAGCTCACAGGGTTTAGATGGAAACACCATATATTTT,CASSSQGLDGNTIYF
-,-,TRBJ2-7,TRBV11-2,TGTGCCAGCAGAGGACCGGTAGGCGAGCAGTACTTC,CASRGPVGEQYF
-,-,TRBJ1-1,TRBV19,TGTGCCAGTCCCGGGGCAGGTGAAGCTTTCTTT,CASPGAGEAFF
-,-,TRBJ2-3,TRBV2,TGTGCCAGCAGTGAAGGAGCGTACAGCACAGATACGCAGTATTTT,CASSEGAYSTDTQYF
-,TRBD2,TRBJ2-1,TRBV10-3,TGTGCCATCAGTGAGTTAGCGGGAGGAAGGATTGAGCAGTTCTTC,CAISELAGGRIEQFF
-,-,TRBJ2-1,TRBV18,TGTGCCAGCTCACCCGCGGGGGCCGTTTATGATGAGCAGTTCTTC,CASSPAGAVYDEQFF
-,-,TRBJ2-3,TRBV14,TGTGCCAGCAGCCAAGTGGGCCGCACAGATACGCAGTATTTT,CASSQVGRTDTQYF
-,-,TRBJ1-4,TRBV4-1,TGCGCCAGCAGCCAGAAAGTTAAGCGGGCTAATGAAAAACTGTTTTTT,CASSQKVKRANEKLFF
-,-,TRBJ1-1,TRBV19,TGTGCCAGTAAGGAGGTGACGAGAACTGAAGCTTTCTTT,CASKEVTRTEAFF
-,TRBD2,TRBJ2-3,TRBV5-4,TGTGCCAGCACCTTGACTAGCGGGGGGGGAGATACGCAGTATTTT,CASTLTSGGGDTQYF
few,-,TRBJ2-1,TRBV30,TGTGCCTGGAGTCTACAGGGACATGAGCAGTTCTTC,CAWSLQGHEQFF
-,-,TRBJ2-1,TRBV5-1,TGCGCCAGCAGCTTGGCCGGAGGAGGCCATGAGCAGTTCTTC,CASSLAGGGHEQFF
-,-,TRBJ1-1,TRBV5-1,TGCGCCAGCAGCCCGGAGGGGAGAAACACTGAAGCTTTCTTT,CASSPEGRNTEAFF
-,TRBD1,TRBJ1-2,TRBV5-1,TGCGCCAGCAGCTTGGCTACCGGGACAGAACACTATGGCTACACCTTC,CASSLATGTEHYGYTF
-,-,TRBJ1-4,TRBV5-1,TGCGCCAGCAGCTCGGAGGGAACAACTAATGAAAAACTGTTTTTT,CASSSEGTTNEKLFF
-,TRBD1,TRBJ1-2,TRBV19,TGTGCCAGTAGTATGGGACAGGGGTTCGGCTACACCTTC,CASSMGQGFGYTF
-,-,TRBJ1-4,TRBV5-1,TGCGCCAGCAGCTGGGAGGGGGGCTCGGCAGGGAAACTGTTTTTT,CASSWEGGSAGKLFF
-,-,TRBJ2-3,TRBV25-1,TGTGCCAGCGGATCCGGGCCCCTCACAGATACGCAGTATTTT,CASGSGPLTDTQYF
-,TRBD2,TRBJ2-1,TRBV5-1,TGCGCCAGCATCCCCACTCCGGGACTAGCGGGAGGTGCAAATGAGCAGTTCTTC,CASIPTPGLAGGANEQFF
-,-,TRBJ2-1,TRBV11-3,TGTGCCAGCAGCTTACGGGGAAGCTCCTACAATGAGCAGTTCTTC,CASSLRGSSYNEQFF
-,-,TRBJ2-1,TRBV11-1,TGTGCCAGCAGCGCTAGCAAAGGTGGGGGTGCTTACAATGAGCAGTTCTTC,CASSASKGGGAYNEQFF
-,TRBD2,TRBJ2-3,TRBV7-9,TGTGCCAGCAGCTCGGGCCCGACTAGCGGGGGGTTAGATACGCAGTATTTT,CASSSGPTSGGLDTQYF
few,-,TRBJ2-2,TRBV29-1,TGCAGCGTCACCGGGATGTTGGGAGGCGGGGAGCTGTTTTTT,CSVTGMLGGGELFF
-,-,TRBJ1-1,TRBV28,TGTGCCAGCAGTCGCTACGTACTAACAACGAGGAACACTGAAGCTTTCTTT,CASSRYVLTTRNTEAFF
-,-,TRBJ2-3,TRBV18,TGTGCCAGCTCACGAGGGGTAGCCACGCAGTATTTT,CASSRGVATQYF
few,TRBD1,TRBJ2-5,TRBV29-1,TGCAGCGTCGCGACAGGGATCCTCCAAGAGACCCAGTACTTC,CSVATGILQETQYF
-,-,TRBJ2-7,TRBV6-1,TGTGCCAGCGGCAGAACCTACGAGCAGTACTTC,CASGRTYEQYF
-,-,TRBJ2-1,TRBV5-1,TGCGCCAGCAGCTTGGGCTTCGGCTCCTACAATGAGCAGTTCTTC,CASSLGFGSYNEQFF
-,-,TRBJ2-5,TRBV28,TGTGCCAGCAGTTTCGGGATCCAAGAGACCCAGTACTTC,CASSFGIQETQYF
-,-,TRBJ2-2,TRBV4-1,TGCGCCAGCAGCTTTGGGACTGTCGGGGAGCTGTTTTTT,CASSFGTVGELFF
-,-,TRBJ2-3,TRBV18,TGTGCCAGCTCACCCCCAGGGGGGATTGCTACAGATACGCAGTATTTT,CASSPPGGIATDTQYF
-,-,TRBJ1-5,TRBV7-2,TGTGCCAGCAGCTTAGCGGGTCAGACCCAGCATTTT,CASSLAGQTQHF